These 32 T cell receptor beta chains share one sample of origin, sequenced in a study of T cell changes during pregnancy in multiple sclerosis (dated by TCRdb to about 2019). Library method: the immunoSEQ multiplex PCR assay. The source is immuneACCESS, and TCRdb retained only in-frame sequences with V and J called. Part of the clones is not carried over; for the studies checked, unresolved V genes explain less than half of this, and the remainder is unexplained. The sample contains tens of thousands of clones, roughly 89% of them found a single time. About 1.2% of the sample comes from the top ten. Sequencing used CD4+ T cells from peripheral blood mononuclear cells, obtained in the first trimester of pregnancy. Receptor source: a female donor with multiple sclerosis, enrolled in a pregnancy study.

The chain has TRBV5-6 and TRBJ1-2, with D possibly matching TRBD1 (6 bases). The CDR3 is 15 amino acids. Per germline, CDR1 SGHDT and CDR2 YYEEEE. V lost 4 bases and J 8 bases, leaving 21 bases between the germline ends. The CDR3 loop reads CASSVGPAGVGGYTF. The CDR3 DNA reads TGTGCCAGCAGCGTGGGTCCGGCAGGGGTAGGCGGCTACACCTTC. The full variable domain, in which reference TRBV5-6 and TRBJ1-2 provide the parts outside the CDR3, is DAGVTQSPTHLIKTRGQQVTLRCSPKSGHDTVSWYQQALGQGPQFIFQYYEEEERQRGNFPDRFSGHQFPNYSSELNVNALLLGDSALYLCASSVGPAGVGGYTFGSGTRLTVV.

This rearrangement joins TRBV10-2 to TRBJ1-5; no reliable D call. V was shortened by 3 bases and J by 0 bases, with 12 bases between the two germline ends. CDR3 length: 16 amino acids. The germline V gene encodes CDR1 WSHSY and CDR2 SAAADI. CDR3 in amino acids: CASSDWGDYSNQPQHF. CDR3 coding DNA: TGCGCCAGCAGTGATTGGGGAGATTATAGCAATCAGCCCCAGCATTTT.

This clone was observed a few times. The chain couples TRBV6-1 to TRBJ1-1, with D possibly TRBD1 on 6 matching bases. The CDR3 covers 12 residues. CDR1 MNHNS and CDR2 SASEGT come from the germline V gene. The V and J ends lost 6 bases and 5 bases respectively, with 10 bases between them. The CDR3: CASSLQGTEAFF. The CDR3 DNA reads TGTGCCAGCAGCCTACAGGGAACTGAAGCTTTCTTT.

The chain's CDR3 is CAIRGGVGDTGELFF. CDR3 DNA sequence: TGTGCCATCAGGGGCGGGGTTGGGGACACCGGGGAGCTGTTTTTT. V and J are TRBV10-3 and TRBJ2-2; D may be TRBD2 (6 bases). CDR1 and CDR2 (germline): ENHRY, SYGVKD. CDR3 size: 15 residues. Trimming left V 6 bases short and J 3 bases short, with 14 bases between.

V and J are TRBV4-3 and TRBJ2-1; possible D gene TRBD2, 5 bases. The CDR3 runs 14 residues. The V and J ends lost 0 bases and 9 bases respectively, with 12 bases between them. The V gene's germline CDR1 is LGHNA and CDR2 YSLEER. This CDR3 reads CASSQEWASGEQFF. The CDR3 bases are TGCGCCAGCAGCCAAGAATGGGCAAGCGGTGAGCAGTTCTTC.

This chain joins TRBV2 and TRBJ1-1, with D hard to call. CDR1 SNHLY and CDR2 FYNNEI come from the germline V gene. V was clipped by 9 bases and J by 1 base, with 6 bases between them. This CDR3 has 11 amino acids. CDR3: CASAGNTEAFF. CDR3 DNA sequence: TGTGCCAGTGCAGGGAACACTGAAGCTTTCTTT.

The chain couples TRBV7-9 to TRBJ1-2; D possibly corresponds to TRBD1 (5 bases). CDR3 length equals 14 residues. Trimming removed 5 bases from V and 2 bases from J, with 12 bases in between. In germline, CDR1 is SEHNR, CDR2 FQNEAQ (reference sequence). CDR3 region: CASSQDSKNYGYTF. The DNA for the CDR3 is TGTGCCAGCAGCCAAGACAGCAAGAACTATGGCTACACCTTC.

The chain links TRBV30 to TRBJ1-2, with D unclear. Trimming took off 1 base at V and 8 bases at J, with 11 bases between the two ends. The CDR3 consists of 12 residues. Germline V gene sequence: CDR1 GTSNPN, CDR2 SVGIG (reference sequence). CDR3 residues: CAWSGQAGGYTF. The CDR3 DNA reads as TGTGCCTGGAGTGGCCAGGCGGGGGGCTACACCTTC.

The chain links TRBV7-7 to TRBJ2-1, with 7 bases that match TRBD1. J was trimmed by 8 bases and V by 1 base; bases with no gene match: 5. The CDR3 has 14 amino acids. Germline CDR1 and CDR2: SSHAT and FNYEAQ (reference sequence). The CDR3 DNA sequence: TGTGCCAGCAGCTTAGACAGGGGTGGGGATGAGCAGTTCTTC. It encodes CASSLDRGGDEQFF.

The chain couples TRBV30 to TRBJ2-1; TRBD2 aligns across 15 bases. Per the germline V gene, CDR1 is GTSNPN and CDR2 is SVGIG (reference sequence). V gave up 2 bases and J gave up 0 bases; unmatched junction bases: 11. This CDR3 has 20 amino acids. The CDR3 loop reads CAWSSRPGLAGGGSYNEQFF. CDR3 DNA: TGTGCCTGGAGTTCTCGACCGGGACTAGCGGGAGGAGGCTCCTACAATGAGCAGTTCTTC.

J is TRBJ2-2 and V is TRBV6-6, with TRBD2 as a possible D gene (6 bases). The germline V gene has CDR1 MNHNY and CDR2 SVGAGI (reference sequence). The V gene lost 2 bases and the J gene lost 5 bases, with 12 bases spanning the gap. The CDR3 consists of 15 residues. The CDR3 spells CASSYPGAGTGELFF. The CDR3 coding sequence is TGTGCCAGCAGTTACCCGGGAGCAGGTACCGGGGAGCTGTTTTTT.

The chain employs TRBV5-1 and TRBJ1-5; D may be TRBD1 (5 bases). The V gene lost 4 bases and the J gene lost 4 bases, with 9 bases spanning the gap. The CDR3 totals 13 residues. Germline-derived CDR1 and CDR2 are SGHRS and YFSETQ. The CDR3 region has the DNA TGCGCCAGCAGCGTGACAGTGAATCAGCCCCAGCATTTT. It encodes CASSVTVNQPQHF.

This sequence joins TRBV5-1 and TRBJ2-3; D gene uncertain. CDR3 length: 15 amino acids. Trimming took 0 bases from V and 1 from J, leaving 9 bases between them. The germline V gene encodes CDR1 SGHRS and CDR2 YFSETQ. DNA of the CDR3: TGCGCCAGCAGCTTGGCCTTGGTAGGCACAGATACGCAGTATTTT. Encoded protein: CASSLALVGTDTQYF.

This rearrangement joins TRBV28 to TRBJ2-3, with 8 positions matching TRBD2. In germline, CDR1 is MDHEN, CDR2 SYDVKM. The V and J ends lost 5 bases and 8 bases, in that order; junction bases with no gene match: 3. The CDR3 consists of 12 residues. The CDR3 is CASSPGGATQYF. CDR3 coding DNA: TGTGCCAGCAGTCCCGGGGGGGCTACGCAGTATTTT.

The CDR3 DNA reads as TGTGCCAGCAGCTATGGGACAGGGAGGGGGACCCAGTACTTC. Protein: CASSYGTGRGTQYF. The rearrangement joins TRBV5-4 to TRBJ2-5; 9 bases match TRBD1. Unmatched junction bases numbered 7, after V lost 3 bases and J lost 7 bases. Germline V gives CDR1 SGHNT, CDR2 YYREEE (reference sequence). The CDR3 runs 14 residues.

The rearrangement uses TRBV6-6 and TRBJ2-2, with D possibly being TRBD2 (5 bases). V shed 4 bases and J shed 6 bases, with 12 bases lying between them. The CDR3 has 14 residues. CDR1 is MNHNY and CDR2 is SVGAGI in the germline V gene (reference sequence). The CDR3 bases are TGTGCCAGCAGTTCACTAGGATCTGCCGGGGAGCTGTTTTTT. Translation gives CASSSLGSAGELFF.

This clone was detected only a few times. The rearrangement links TRBV10-1 to TRBJ2-7, with 8 positions matching TRBD2. In germline, CDR1 is WNHNN, CDR2 SYGVQD (reference sequence). The CDR3 runs 17 residues. Trimming took 4 bases from V and 0 from J; bases not matched to a gene: 11. The DNA of the CDR3 is TGCGCCAGCAGTGCCGGGACTCTGGGGACTAGCTCCTACGAGCAGTACTTC. Its protein is CASSAGTLGTSSYEQYF.

The chain couples TRBV5-5 to TRBJ1-4, with D tentatively TRBD1 (5 bases). The ends were cut back, 0 bases at V and 8 bases at J, with 11 bases in the middle. The CDR3 consists of 14 residues. CDR1 and CDR2 from the germline V gene are SGHKS and YYEKEE (reference sequence). CDR3 sequence reads: CASSLEWGAEKLFF. CDR3 DNA sequence: TGTGCCAGCAGCTTGGAATGGGGCGCCGAAAAACTGTTTTTT. The whole variable domain, remainder taken from reference TRBV5-5 and TRBJ1-4, is DAGVTQSPTHLIKTRGQQVTLRCSPISGHKSVSWYQQVLGQGPQFIFQYYEKEERGRGNFPDRFSARQFPNYSSELNVNALLLGDSALYLCASSLEWGAEKLFFGSGTQLSVL.

V usage is TRBV18 and J usage is TRBJ2-7, with 10 bases aligning to TRBD2. The germline CDR1 and CDR2 sequences are KGHSH and LQKENI. With 3 bases clipped from V and 3 bases from J, the junction kept 2 bases outside the gene matches. The CDR3 spans 14 residues. The CDR3 reads CASSPASGSYEQYF. CDR3 sequence (DNA): TGTGCCAGCTCACCTGCTAGCGGGAGCTACGAGCAGTACTTC. Using reference TRBV18 and TRBJ2-7 for the parts outside the CDR3, the full variable domain is NAGVMQNPRHLVRRRGQEARLRCSPMKGHSHVYWYRQLPEEGLKFMVYLQKENIIDESGMPKERFSAEFPKEGPSILRIQQVVRGDSAAYFCASSPASGSYEQYFGPGTRLTVT.

This clone appeared a single time. The chain is built from TRBV9 and TRBJ2-3; the D gene is possibly TRBD1 (6 bases). This CDR3 contains 16 residues. The germline V and J ends were trimmed by 0 bases and 4 bases, with 15 bases remaining between them. Germline CDR1 SGDLS, CDR2 YYNGEE. Here the CDR3 reads CASSVDPPGAADTQYF. As DNA, the CDR3 is TGTGCCAGCAGCGTAGACCCCCCAGGGGCCGCAGATACGCAGTATTTT.

This clone turned up a few times. This chain links TRBV28 with TRBJ2-1; 7 positions match TRBD1. V dropped 4 bases and J dropped 8; count of bases not matched to a gene: 14. Per germline, CDR1 MDHEN and CDR2 SYDVKM. This CDR3 contains 16 residues. The CDR3 DNA reads as TGTGCCAGCAGTTCCCCGCTGAACAGGGGCAGGGATGAGCAGTTCTTC. It is translated as CASSSPLNRGRDEQFF.

The gene calls are TRBV30 and TRBJ2-1; 8 bases fit TRBD1. Trimming took 2 bases from V and 10 from J; bases not matched to a gene: 19. This CDR3 spans 17 amino acids. Germline CDR1 and CDR2: GTSNPN and SVGIG (reference sequence). The CDR3 reads CAWSSLLRDRGPQEQFF. Here the CDR3 DNA reads TGTGCCTGGAGTTCCCTCCTCCGAGACAGGGGCCCACAGGAGCAGTTCTTC.

J is TRBJ2-7 and V is TRBV7-8, with TRBD2 matching 8 bases. Per the germline V gene, CDR1 is SGHVS and CDR2 is FQNEAQ. This CDR3 region has 14 residues. Unmatched junction bases numbered 2, after V lost 1 base and J lost 3 bases. Here the CDR3 reads CASSLGGTSYEQYF. The CDR3, as DNA: TGTGCCAGCAGCTTAGGAGGGACTAGCTACGAGCAGTACTTC. Full variable domain (remainder filled in from reference TRBV7-8 and TRBJ2-7): GAGVSQSPRYKVAKRGQDVALRCDPISGHVSLFWYQQALGQGPEFLTYFQNEAQLDKSGLPSDRFFAERPEGSVSTLKIQRTQQEDSAVYLCASSLGGTSYEQYFGPGTRLTVT.

The CDR3 coding sequence is TGTGCCTGGAACACGGGACAGTTGAACACTGAAGCTTTCTTT. It codes for CAWNTGQLNTEAFF. This rearrangement joins TRBV30 to TRBJ1-1, with 7 bases that match TRBD1. The J segment lost 0 bases and the V segment lost 4 bases, leaving 5 bases of the junction unmatched. Looked up from germline, CDR1 is GTSNPN and CDR2 is SVGIG (reference sequence). This CDR3 spans 14 amino acids. Full variable domain (missing parts from reference TRBV30 and TRBJ1-1): SQTIHQWPATLVQPVGSPLSLECTVEGTSNPNLYWYRQAAGRGLQLLFYSVGIGQISSEVPQNLSASRPQDRQFILSSKKLLLSDSGFYLCAWNTGQLNTEAFFGQGTRLTVV.

The chain joins TRBV19 to TRBJ1-5, with D hard to call. Trimming stripped 3 bases from V and 6 bases from J, with 12 bases between. Germline CDR1 and CDR2: LNHDA and SQIVND (reference sequence). The length of the CDR3 is 14 residues. The CDR3 sequence is CASSIFPGGQPQHF. CDR3 coding DNA: TGTGCCAGTAGTATCTTCCCCGGAGGTCAGCCCCAGCATTTT.

The chain has TRBV9 and TRBJ2-1; TRBD1 is a possible D gene (5 bases). Deletions cut 0 bases from V and 3 bases from J, with 16 bases between. The CDR3 loop spans 17 amino acids. In germline, CDR1 is SGDLS, CDR2 YYNGEE. The CDR3 here is CASSVGDRHQSYNEQFF. The CDR3 bases are TGTGCCAGCAGCGTAGGTGACAGACATCAAAGCTACAATGAGCAGTTCTTC.

The V call is TRBV9, the J call TRBJ2-2; TRBD2 matches 14 bases. Germline V gene lookup returns CDR1 SGDLS and CDR2 YYNGEE. This CDR3 comprises 19 residues. Trimming took 1 base from V and 1 from J; bases not matched to a gene: 6. In DNA form, the CDR3 reads TGTGCCAGCAGCGTACGGACTAGCGGGAGGTTGGTGAACACCGGGGAGCTGTTTTTT. Its protein product is CASSVRTSGRLVNTGELFF.

The gene calls are TRBV2 and TRBJ2-1, with a tentative D call TRBD2 (6 bases). V was cut by 0 bases and J by 15 bases, with 27 bases left in between. The CDR3 loop spans 17 amino acids. Per the germline V gene, CDR1 is SNHLY and CDR2 is FYNNEI. The CDR3 spells CASSEAGGIVGSPSPFF. For the CDR3, the DNA is TGTGCCAGCAGTGAAGCGGGCGGGATCGTGGGATCCCCTTCCCCGTTCTTC.

V gene TRBV27 combines with J gene TRBJ1-2; the D gene is possibly TRBD1 (6 bases). The CDR3 totals 13 residues. V lost 6 bases, J lost 8 bases, and 16 bases lay in between. Per the germline V gene, CDR1 is MNHEY and CDR2 is SMNVEV (reference sequence). CDR3 residues: CASSPGVPGGYTF. CDR3 bases: TGTGCCAGCAGCCCAGGGGTCCCGGGAGGCTACACCTTC.

V usage is TRBV6-5 and J usage is TRBJ1-5, with D perhaps TRBD1 (5 bases). CDR1 and CDR2 from the germline V gene are MNHEY and SVGAGI. The CDR3 runs 13 residues. V lost 5 bases to trimming and J lost 6 bases, with 11 bases between them. In DNA form, the CDR3 reads TGTGCCAGCAGTACGGGGGACGGTCAGCCCCAGCATTTT. Translating it yields CASSTGDGQPQHF.

The J gene is TRBJ2-1, the V gene TRBV4-2; 7 nucleotides align to TRBD2. This CDR3 spans 14 amino acids. Unmatched junction bases numbered 3, after V lost 1 base and J lost 6 bases. Germline CDR1 is LGHNA and CDR2 is YNFKEQ. As DNA, the CDR3 is TGTGCCAGCAGCCAAGTAGGCGGGGGCAATGAGCAGTTCTTC. This codes for CASSQVGGGNEQFF.

CDR3 region: CASSLSPNYRTDTQYF. Written as DNA, the CDR3 is TGTGCCAGCTCACTCAGTCCCAACTACCGCACAGATACGCAGTATTTT. J is TRBJ2-3 and V is TRBV18, with D uncertain. Germline CDR1 reads KGHSH; CDR2 reads LQKENI. This CDR3 region has 16 residues. V lost 4 bases to trimming and J lost 1 base, with 15 bases between them.